The present entry profiles one T cell receptor beta chain with its context. The data were obtained in a study of blood T cell repertoires in COVID-19. In assigning cohorts, the study relied on participant-reported clinical history. Sequencing used immunoSEQ multiplex PCR; TCRdb keeps in-frame clones, though not all of them. The repertoire consists of some 220,000 clones, with 85% to 90% occurring once and the leading ten covering over 3%. The ends lost 4 bases at V and 3 bases at J; junction bases unmatched: 8. Per the germline V gene, CDR1 is LNHNV and CDR2 is YYDKDF (reference sequence). This CDR3 is built from 16 residues.

This sequence originates from a woman younger than 35 in a cohort exposed to, infected with or recovered from COVID-19 (not recorded which). Input material: PBMCs or T cells enriched from blood (not recorded which). This chain links TRBV15 with TRBJ2-1; 8 nucleotides align to TRBD2. As DNA, the CDR3 is TGTGCCACCAGCAAGAGACGGGAGGGCCGCTACAATGAGCAGTTCTTC. This translates into CATSKRREGRYNEQFF.